Below, one T cell receptor (beta chain) is given with its context. Trimming took off 0 bases at V and 0 bases at J, with 9 bases between the two ends. CDR3 length: 17 residues. Germline loops: CDR1 LNHDA, CDR2 SQIVND (reference sequence). Original processing notes: By means of reference gene primer amplification, nucleated cell counts were estimated. Libraries were prepared by immunoSEQ multiplex PCR; TCRdb keeps only in-frame clonotypes and omits some of them. V and J calls and clone size are those listed in that table; D and trimming were worked out from the DNA. This sample has 180,000 or so clones; roughly 81% occur once, and the top ten carry around 10%. The data are from a study of blood T cell repertoires in COVID-19. Study-level background: Samples representing acute and convalescent COVID-19 were sourced from the United States, Italy and Spain. The cDNA or gDNA used as material had been derived from T cells, B-cell-depleted T cells, or PBMCs.

This TCR came from a middle-aged woman with COVID-19, enrolled during active disease. The chain employs TRBV19 and TRBJ2-6, with a weak D call TRBD2 (6 bases). Sample: peripheral blood. In nucleotides, the CDR3 is TGTGCCAGTAGTATAGATTTGGGGGGCTCTGGGGCCAACGTCCTGACTTTC. The encoded protein is CASSIDLGGSGANVLTF.